This T cell receptor (beta chain) stems from a study of PD-1 blockade in classical Hodgkin lymphoma. At the level of the study: The patients were dosed with nivolumab 3 mg/kg, infused intravenously every 2 weeks.

No patient escaped relapse after autologous stem cell transplantation, and brentuximab vedotin exposure varied. Findings and caveats of the study: The causes of the repertoire differences, possibly disease activity or prior therapy, remain undefined.

As regards this clone: Its antigen is unidentified. At one end the junction does not follow the germline gene, possibly because of a read error.

The CDR3 totals 14 residues. Germline CDR1 reads SSHAT; CDR2 reads FNYEAQ (reference sequence). Profiling relied on immunoSEQ multiplex PCR, and the TCRdb table lists in-frame clones only, not all of them. Here the sample spans about 23,000 clones, about two thirds being singletons. This specimen consisted of peripheral blood mononuclear cells (PBMCs), obtained at baseline. The receptor was derived from a human donor with classical Hodgkin lymphoma. The chain employs TRBV7-7 and TRBJ2-2; the D is unclear. The chain's CDR3 is CASSPGPNTGELFF. The DNA of the CDR3 is TGTGCTAGCAGCCCAGGACCGAACACCGGGGAGCTGTTTTTT.